This T cell receptor (beta chain) was recorded in a study of blood T cell repertoires in COVID-19. The overall study: Researchers got acute and convalescent COVID-19 samples from the United States, Italy and Spain. From T cells, B-cell-depleted T cells, or PBMCs came the material, which was cDNA or gDNA.

This CDR3 has 15 residues. V trimming: 1 base; J trimming: 6 bases; junction bases outside the gene matches: 3. Germline CDR1 and CDR2: SGHRS and YFSETQ. Authors' data handling: Nucleated cell number was recorded as an estimate derived from reference gene primer amplification. The assay was immunoSEQ multiplex PCR, and TCRdb's table has in-frame clones only and misses some. The V and J calls and clone size were taken over from that table, and D and trimming were inferred from the DNA. This sample has under 200,000 clones, with roughly 77% found just once. This clonotype was sampled from a man between 65 and 85 years old with active or convalescent COVID-19. The chain recombines TRBV5-1 with TRBJ1-6; 8 positions match TRBD1. Sequenced material: peripheral blood. The DNA for the CDR3 is TGCGCCAGCAGCTTGCAGGGGGCGAGTAATTCACCCCTCCACTTT. The encoded protein is CASSLQGASNSPLHF.